Below, 28 T cell receptor beta chains from the same sample are listed, as sequenced in a study of OX40 agonist ivuxolimab in advanced cancers. Assay: immunoSEQ multiplex PCR; the TCRdb copy retains only in-frame clones and omits some. The sample lists tens of thousands of clones, approximately 90% occurring once. Here the sequenced sample was CD4+ or CD8+ T cells sorted from blood, taken in a trial of the OX40 agonist ivuxolimab. The receptors derive from an adult with an advanced solid tumor such as melanoma, head and neck, liver or kidney cancer.

V is TRBV5-6 and J is TRBJ1-6; perhaps TRBD1 as D (5 bases). This CDR3 contains 18 residues. Germline CDR1 SGHDT, CDR2 YYEEEE. V lost 4 bases, J lost 0 bases, and 17 bases lay in between. The CDR3 DNA reads as TGTGCCAGCAGCCGGATCAGGGTCAGGAGCTCCTATAATTCACCCCTCCACTTT. Its protein is CASSRIRVRSSYNSPLHF.

The V and J genes are TRBV5-6 and TRBJ2-5, with D possibly being TRBD2 (6 bases). The CDR3 length is 13 residues. Trimming pared 4 bases from V and 0 bases from J, leaving 7 bases between. Germline V gives CDR1 SGHDT, CDR2 YYEEEE. This chain's CDR3 is CASSRDYQETQYF. The CDR3 DNA reads TGTGCCAGCAGCAGGGACTACCAAGAGACCCAGTACTTC.

This clone was detected a few times. The junction differs from germline at one of its ends, possibly a read error. V usage is TRBV7-2 and J usage is TRBJ2-7; D is ambiguous. Germline V gives CDR1 SGHTA, CDR2 FQGNSA. There are 8 residues in the CDR3. The CDR3 coding sequence is TGTGCCAGCAGCTTAGTCGACTTC. Protein: CASSLVDF.

The rearrangement links TRBV10-2 to TRBJ2-1, with TRBD2 identical over 9 bases. V lost 2 bases to trimming and J lost 5 bases; unmatched junction nucleotides: 4. This CDR3 region has 15 residues. Germline assignment: CDR1 WSHSY and CDR2 SAAADI. The CDR3 is CASSELAGTDNEQFF. The CDR3, as DNA: TGCGCCAGCAGTGAGCTAGCGGGGACCGACAATGAGCAGTTCTTC.

V and J are TRBV28 and TRBJ2-5; D is perhaps TRBD1 (7 bases). V was shortened by 6 bases and J by 2 bases, with 19 bases between the two germline ends. Germline V gene data show CDR1 as MDHEN and CDR2 as SYDVKM. This CDR3 spans 16 amino acids. CDR3 protein: CASSTPLTGRQETQYF. In nucleotides, the CDR3 is TGTGCCAGCAGCACACCTCTGACAGGGAGGCAAGAGACCCAGTACTTC.

The gene calls are TRBV4-3 and TRBJ1-6; possible D gene TRBD1, 6 bases. V lost 4 bases and J 8 bases, leaving 18 bases between the germline ends. The CDR3 runs 16 residues. Looked up from germline, CDR1 is LGHNA and CDR2 is YSLEER. Here the CDR3 DNA reads TGCGCCAGCAGCCCGAGGACAGCCTATGATGATTCACCCCTCCACTTT. Protein sequence: CASSPRTAYDDSPLHF.

The J gene is TRBJ2-7, the V gene TRBV4-3, with D perhaps being TRBD1 or TRBD2 (6 bases each). Germline V CDR1 and CDR2: LGHNA, YSLEER. Trimming removed 0 bases from V and 1 base from J, with 16 bases in between. The CDR3 is 17 amino acids. The CDR3 DNA reads TGCGCCAGCAGCCAAGATCGGTCCGGGGGCCATTCCTACGAGCAGTACTTC. Amino acids: CASSQDRSGGHSYEQYF.

The J gene is TRBJ1-1, the V gene TRBV5-1; D gene unclear. Between the trimmed V and J ends, which lost 0 bases and 7 bases, there was a span of 7 bases. From germline, CDR1 is SGHRS and CDR2 YFSETQ. There are 12 residues in the CDR3. The CDR3 reads CASSLVNGEAFF. The CDR3 DNA is TGCGCCAGCAGCTTGGTTAACGGTGAAGCTTTCTTT.

The gene calls are TRBV5-6 and TRBJ1-1; a possible D gene is TRBD1 (6 bases). V lost 10 bases, J lost 4 bases, and 17 bases lay in between. CDR3 length: 13 residues. Germline values: CDR1 SGHDT, CDR2 YYEEEE. CDR3 region: CALSFGGGTEAFF. The CDR3 coding sequence is TGTGCCCTAAGCTTTGGGGGCGGCACTGAAGCTTTCTTT.

V and J are TRBV7-9 and TRBJ2-5; no reliable D call. Trimming shortened V by 1 base and J by 0 bases, and 6 bases separated the two germline ends. CDR1 and CDR2 from the germline V gene are SEHNR and FQNEAQ (reference sequence). The CDR3 sequence is 14 residues long. CDR3 region: CASSLGGNQETQYF. The CDR3 coding sequence is TGTGCCAGCAGCTTAGGGGGAAACCAAGAGACCCAGTACTTC. The full variable domain, its missing parts supplied by reference TRBV7-9 and TRBJ2-5, is DTGVSQNPRHKITKRGQNVTFRCDPISEHNRLYWYRQTLGQGPEFLTYFQNEAQLEKSRLLSDRFSAERPKGSFSTLEIQRTEQGDSAMYLCASSLGGNQETQYFGPGTRLLVL.

Here the CDR3 DNA reads TGCGCCGGGGACCTAAACACCATATATTTT. This encodes CAGDLNTIYF. The chain links TRBV23-1 to TRBJ1-3; D may be TRBD1 (5 bases). TRBV23-1 is classed as an ORF, of uncertain function. Trimming removed 11 bases from V and 6 bases from J, with 8 bases in between. The CDR3 covers 10 residues.

The genes are TRBV5-6 and TRBJ2-7; D not resolved. The V end was cut by 2 bases, the J end by 1 base, with 1 base between. Germline V CDR1 and CDR2: SGHDT, YYEEEE. The CDR3 runs 11 residues. The DNA of the CDR3 is TGTGCCAGCAGCTTTTCCTACGAGCAGTACTTC. This sequence encodes CASSFSYEQYF.

The count of this clone is one. The genes are TRBV5-6 and TRBJ1-4; D not resolved. The CDR3 contains 14 residues. V shed 5 bases and J shed 8 bases, with 16 bases lying between them. Germline V gene data show CDR1 as SGHDT and CDR2 as YYEEEE. As DNA, the CDR3 is TGTGCCAGCAGTGAGGTGGTGTGGTCGGAAAAACTGTTTTTT. Amino acid sequence: CASSEVVWSEKLFF.

The chain combines TRBV5-6 with TRBJ2-7; 9 nucleotides agree with TRBD1. CDR3 length: 13 residues. Trimming removed 4 bases from V and 5 bases from J; junction bases left unmatched: 4. Germline CDR1 reads SGHDT; CDR2 reads YYEEEE. CDR3 in DNA: TGTGCCAGCAGCCCCGGGACAGGGAACGAGCAGTACTTC. It codes for CASSPGTGNEQYF.

The chain carries TRBV5-6 and TRBJ1-2; 8 bases map to TRBD1. This CDR3 contains 14 residues. V dropped 2 bases and J dropped 5; count of bases not matched to a gene: 5. The germline V gene has CDR1 SGHDT and CDR2 YYEEEE. The chain's CDR3 is CASSFGQGGYGYTF. The DNA of the CDR3 is TGTGCCAGCAGCTTCGGACAGGGAGGGTATGGCTACACCTTC.

This sequence joins TRBV7-6 and TRBJ2-7; 10 bases fit TRBD1. V was pared by 4 bases and J by 6 bases, with 9 bases of the junction left unmatched. CDR1 and CDR2 from the germline V gene are SGHVS and FNYEAQ. The CDR3 length is 15 residues. CDR3 DNA: TGTGCCAGCAGCTCCAGCCGCGGACAGGGGGGCGAGCAGTACTTC. Its protein is CASSSSRGQGGEQYF.

The chain carries TRBV6-1 and TRBJ2-3, with 7 positions matching TRBD2. The CDR3 is 16 amino acids. The germline V gene has CDR1 MNHNS and CDR2 SASEGT. With 4 bases clipped from V and 1 base from J, the junction kept 8 bases outside the gene matches. CDR3 nucleotides: TGTGCCAGCAGTGTCTGGGGGGGGGAGGGCACAGATACGCAGTATTTT. Protein sequence: CASSVWGGEGTDTQYF.

The count of this clone is one. V and J are TRBV4-1 and TRBJ2-1, with D unresolved. The CDR3 spans 14 residues. The germline gives CDR1 MGHRA, CDR2 YSYEKL. The V end was cut by 5 bases, the J end by 3 bases, with 11 bases between. The CDR3 loop reads CASSGEAGYNEQFF. CDR3 in DNA: TGCGCCAGCAGCGGTGAAGCCGGCTACAATGAGCAGTTCTTC.

The chain uses TRBV11-2 and TRBJ2-2, with D unresolved. V lost 2 bases, J lost 2 bases, and 3 bases lay in between. This CDR3 has 13 residues. Per germline, CDR1 SGHAT and CDR2 FQNNGV. The CDR3 spells CASSLHNTGELFF. CDR3 sequence (DNA): TGTGCCAGCAGCTTACATAACACCGGGGAGCTGTTTTTT.

This chain uses TRBV19 with TRBJ2-7, with D perhaps matching TRBD1 or TRBD2 (7 bases each). Deletions cut 5 bases from V and 4 bases from J, with 12 bases between. CDR1 LNHDA and CDR2 SQIVND come from the germline V gene (reference sequence). The CDR3 consists of 13 residues. The CDR3 protein is CASSAQGGYEQYF. As DNA, the CDR3 is TGTGCCAGTAGTGCGCAGGGGGGGTACGAGCAGTACTTC.

This rearrangement joins TRBV7-9 to TRBJ2-5; 12 nucleotides line up with TRBD2. The junction had 10 bases not matched to a gene; V was cut back by 5 bases and J by 0 bases. The CDR3 is 18 residues long. Germline V gives CDR1 SEHNR, CDR2 FQNEAQ (reference sequence). The CDR3 protein is CASSPSPGTSGYQETQYF. The CDR3 DNA is TGTGCCAGCAGCCCCTCCCCCGGGACTAGCGGGTACCAAGAGACCCAGTACTTC.

This clone has a single count. The chain recombines TRBV30 with TRBJ2-5, with a possible D match to TRBD2 (6 bases). The CDR3 is 14 residues long. CDR1 is GTSNPN and CDR2 is SVGIG in the germline V gene (reference sequence). V lost 1 base and J lost 2, with 11 bases in between. The CDR3 here is CAWSGASEQETQYF. The CDR3 nucleotides read TGTGCCTGGAGTGGGGCTAGCGAGCAAGAGACCCAGTACTTC. Filled out from reference TRBV30 and TRBJ2-5, the complete variable domain reads SQTIHQWPATLVQPVGSPLSLECTVEGTSNPNLYWYRQAAGRGLQLLFYSVGIGQISSEVPQNLSASRPQDRQFILSSKKLLLSDSGFYLCAWSGASEQETQYFGPGTRLLVL.

The chain employs TRBV4-1 and TRBJ2-7, with D unclear. Trimming shortened V by 2 bases and J by 5 bases, and 16 bases separated the two germline ends. Looked up from germline, CDR1 is MGHRA and CDR2 is YSYEKL. This CDR3 contains 15 residues. The CDR3 coding sequence is TGCGCCAGCAGCCAAATGATCCGAGGATTCCACGAGCAGTACTTC. Its protein product is CASSQMIRGFHEQYF.

The chain has TRBV25-1 and TRBJ2-7; D perhaps matches TRBD1 (5 bases). Germline V gene data show CDR1 as MGHDK and CDR2 as SYGVNS. The length of the CDR3 is 15 residues. V lost 0 bases and J 6 bases, leaving 15 bases between the germline ends. The CDR3 sequence: CASSEYSGQGSEQYF. The DNA of the CDR3 is TGTGCCAGCAGTGAATATTCCGGCCAGGGTAGCGAGCAGTACTTC.

The chain uses TRBV7-9 and TRBJ1-1; the D is unclear. The ends were cut back, 3 bases at V and 0 bases at J, with 8 bases in the middle. CDR1 is SEHNR and CDR2 is FQNEAQ in the germline V gene (reference sequence). The CDR3 sequence is 14 residues long. CDR3 protein: CASSFTPMNTEAFF. The CDR3 nucleotides are TGTGCCAGCAGCTTCACCCCGATGAACACTGAAGCTTTCTTT.

The CDR3 is CASSLARVNTGELFF. The DNA of the CDR3 is TGTGCCAGCAGCTTAGCACGCGTCAACACCGGGGAGCTGTTTTTT. The chain recombines TRBV7-9 with TRBJ2-2; D gene unclear. Germline lookup yields CDR1 SEHNR and CDR2 FQNEAQ (reference sequence). Trimming cost V 0 bases and J 2 bases, with 7 bases left between them. The CDR3 runs 15 residues. Looking up the rest from reference TRBV7-9 and TRBJ2-2 gives the full variable domain: DTGVSQNPRHKITKRGQNVTFRCDPISEHNRLYWYRQTLGQGPEFLTYFQNEAQLEKSRLLSDRFSAERPKGSFSTLEIQRTEQGDSAMYLCASSLARVNTGELFFGEGSRLTVL.

The V and J genes are TRBV6-5 and TRBJ1-2, with D perhaps TRBD1 (6 bases). Between the trimmed V and J ends, which lost 2 bases and 5 bases, there was a span of 9 bases. The CDR3 extends over 13 amino acids. Germline V CDR1 and CDR2: MNHEY, SVGAGI. CDR3 sequence: CASSYGGPYGYTF. CDR3 coding DNA: TGTGCCAGCAGTTACGGGGGCCCATATGGCTACACCTTC.

In its sample, this clone was seen a few times. The chain combines TRBV5-4 with TRBJ1-3, with D perhaps TRBD1 (5 bases). There are 14 residues in the CDR3. Germline values: CDR1 SGHNT, CDR2 YYREEE (reference sequence). The germline V and J ends were trimmed by 0 bases and 4 bases, with 8 bases remaining between them. CDR3 in DNA: TGTGCCAGCAGCTTGGCAGGGCTCGGAAACACCATATATTTT. It codes for CASSLAGLGNTIYF.